The subject of this entry is one T cell receptor beta chain. The data derive from a study of blood T cell repertoires in COVID-19. About the research overall: The study drew acute and convalescent COVID-19 samples from the United States, Italy and Spain. Sample material is recorded as cDNA or gDNA derived from T cells, B-cell-depleted T cells, or PBMCs.

Enrolled during active infection, Seattle patients were then followed longitudinally. Measured with immunoSEQ multiplex PCR; TCRdb has only the in-frame clones, and not every one. The sample consists of some 45,000 clones, approximately 93% of them appearing once. The origin of this receptor is a man in his sixties with COVID-19, enrolled during active disease. Source material: peripheral blood.

CDR3 sequence (DNA): TGTGCCAGCTCAGGGGGCGCAAATCAGCCCCAGCATTTT. Amino acids: CASSGGANQPQHF. V usage is TRBV11-2 and J usage is TRBJ1-5; 8 bases fit TRBD1. Germline V gene lookup returns CDR1 SGHAT and CDR2 FQNNGV. The CDR3 has 13 residues. The V and J ends lost 8 bases and 4 bases, in that order; junction bases with no gene match: 4.